One and the same sample provided the 9 T cell receptor beta chains below, sequenced in a study of T cell changes during pregnancy in multiple sclerosis. Measured with immunoSEQ multiplex PCR; TCRdb has only the in-frame clones, and not every one. This table has roughly 27,000 clones, roughly 92% appearing once. This material consisted of CD4+ T cells from peripheral blood mononuclear cells, taken in the first trimester of pregnancy. These receptors were obtained from a female donor with multiple sclerosis, enrolled in a pregnancy study.

The chain carries TRBV19 and TRBJ1-5; D is perhaps TRBD1 (6 bases). This CDR3 comprises 19 residues. CDR1 and CDR2 (germline): LNHDA, SQIVND (reference sequence). Trimming pared 5 bases from V and 1 base from J, leaving 24 bases between. CDR3 residues: CASSAQGQRVFVSNQPQHF. Written as DNA, the CDR3 is TGTGCCAGTAGTGCCCAGGGACAAAGGGTGTTCGTGAGCAATCAGCCCCAGCATTTT.

CDR3 sequence reads: CASSEAFFWDRELFHEQFF. In nucleotides, the CDR3 is TGTGCCAGCAGTGAAGCTTTCTTCTGGGACAGGGAGTTATTTCATGAGCAGTTCTTC. The chain employs TRBV6-1 and TRBJ2-1, with 9 bases that match TRBD1. The CDR3 loop spans 19 amino acids. Germline lookup yields CDR1 MNHNS and CDR2 SASEGT. After removal of 0 bases from V and 8 bases from J, the junction contained 17 bases not matched to a gene.

J is TRBJ2-1 and V is TRBV18; 12 nucleotides align to TRBD2. V lost 3 bases and J lost 4; bases outside the gene matches: 7. CDR3 length equals 17 residues. CDR1 and CDR2 (germline): KGHSH, LQKENI. CDR3 bases: TGTGCCAGCTCACCGTTGAACCTAGCGGGGGGGTACAATGAGCAGTTCTTC. It specifies CASSPLNLAGGYNEQFF.

The chain links TRBV23-1 to TRBJ1-5; D call uncertain. TRBV23-1 falls under the ORF class, with uncertain function. The CDR3 totals 15 residues. V was cut by 11 bases and J by 7 bases, with 24 bases left in between. CDR3 DNA sequence: TGCGCCCGCCCCCGAGAGGGAAGTTCTCCCCAGCCCCAGCATTTT. Its protein product is CARPREGSSPQPQHF.

This clone was found once. The chain employs TRBV11-3 and TRBJ2-2; possible D gene TRBD1, 6 bases. V lost 6 bases to trimming and J lost 6 bases, with 11 bases between them. The CDR3 spans 13 residues. From germline, CDR1 is SGHNT and CDR2 YENEEA. The CDR3 DNA reads TGTGCCAGCAGATCTCAGGGGTCCGGGGAGCTGTTTTTT. Its protein product is CASRSQGSGELFF.

The chain joins TRBV28 to TRBJ1-3; D might be TRBD1 (5 bases). CDR3 size: 15 residues. Deletions cut 3 bases from V and 2 bases from J, with 11 bases between. Germline CDR1 reads MDHEN; CDR2 reads SYDVKM. The CDR3: CASSFSPGTGNTIYF. DNA for the CDR3: TGTGCCAGCAGTTTTTCCCCAGGGACTGGAAACACCATATATTTT.

The chain joins TRBV9 to TRBJ2-3, with TRBD2 matching 9 bases. Germline assignment: CDR1 SGDLS and CDR2 YYNGEE. The V and J ends lost 1 base and 4 bases, in that order; junction bases with no gene match: 13. The CDR3 sequence is 18 residues long. In DNA, the CDR3 is TGTGCCAGCAGCGTAACGCCGGGACTAGCTCTATTCCCAGATACGCAGTATTTT. It specifies CASSVTPGLALFPDTQYF.

This chain connects TRBV6-5 to TRBJ1-1; D may be TRBD1 (5 bases). The CDR3 consists of 14 residues. Germline CDR1 and CDR2: MNHEY and SVGAGI. The germline V and J ends were trimmed by 0 bases and 3 bases, with 8 bases remaining between them. CDR3 sequence (DNA): TGTGCCAGCAGTTACTCTGGGGGGTACACTGAAGCTTTCTTT. Translating gives CASSYSGGYTEAFF.

This clone was detected once. V usage is TRBV7-9 and J usage is TRBJ1-2, with unresolved D. Germline CDR1 reads SEHNR; CDR2 reads FQNEAQ (reference sequence). The V and J ends lost 5 bases and 7 bases respectively, with 17 bases between them. The CDR3 runs 14 residues. Written as DNA, the CDR3 is TGTGCCAGCAGCCCCCCGGTGAAGATAAGTGGCTACACCTTC. Amino acid sequence: CASSPPVKISGYTF.